This entry describes one TCR beta chain. Antigen unknown. Libraries were prepared by immunoSEQ multiplex PCR; TCRdb keeps only in-frame clonotypes and omits some of them. The sample yields tens of thousands of clones, approximately 88% seen once. V was trimmed by 2 bases and J by 3 bases, leaving 11 bases between them. The CDR3 runs to 14 residues. Germline CDR1 is SEHNR and CDR2 is FQNEAQ (reference sequence). The data are from a study of T cell responses to AZD1222 COVID-19 vaccine. Study summary: Samples with a second dose at about 4 or about 12 weeks were pooled together. Study results and limitations: Recipients of two AZD1222 doses showed rising Spike-specific TCR breadth and depth. Distributed over spike, vaccine-associated CD4 TCRs predominated at 160-218 and 743-854.

The specimen was peripheral blood, collected on day 0 of AZD1222 vaccination. V and J are TRBV7-9 and TRBJ2-7, with no clear D. This receptor was obtained from an adult in good health. CDR3 DNA sequence: TGTGCCAGCAGCTTATCCGACATACGCTACGAGCAGTACTTC. Translating gives CASSLSDIRYEQYF.